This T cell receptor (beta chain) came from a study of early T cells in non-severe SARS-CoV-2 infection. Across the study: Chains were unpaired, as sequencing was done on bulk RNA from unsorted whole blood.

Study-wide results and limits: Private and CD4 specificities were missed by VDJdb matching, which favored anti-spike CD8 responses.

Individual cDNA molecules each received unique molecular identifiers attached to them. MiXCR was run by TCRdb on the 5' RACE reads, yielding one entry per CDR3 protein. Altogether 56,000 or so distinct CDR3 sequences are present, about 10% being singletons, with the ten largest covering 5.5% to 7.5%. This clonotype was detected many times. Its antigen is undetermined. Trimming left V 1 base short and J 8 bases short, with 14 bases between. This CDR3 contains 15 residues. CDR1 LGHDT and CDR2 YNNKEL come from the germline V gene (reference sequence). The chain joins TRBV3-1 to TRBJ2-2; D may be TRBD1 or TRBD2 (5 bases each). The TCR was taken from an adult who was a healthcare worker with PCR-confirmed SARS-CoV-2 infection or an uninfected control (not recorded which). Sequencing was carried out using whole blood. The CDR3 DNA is TGTGCCAGCAGCCAAGGCCGGTCAGGGAGAGGGGAGCTGTTTTTT. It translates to CASSQGRSGRGELFF.